The clone carrying this T cell receptor beta chain has ten or more counts. TCRdb re-called the multiplex PCR reads through MiXCR, storing one row per CDR3 protein. The sample lists tens of thousands of distinct CDR3 sequences; roughly 30% were seen once. The data are from a study of breast tumors, draining lymph nodes, adjacent tissues. Per the germline V gene, CDR1 is SGHTA and CDR2 is FQGNSA. The CDR3 runs to 15 residues. Trimming cost V 3 bases and J 4 bases, with 16 bases left between them. Samples came from axillary lymph nodes draining the breast cancer. The chain is built from TRBV7-2 and TRBJ2-7, with D possibly TRBD2 on 7 matching bases. This sequence was found in a female donor with breast cancer. Some clones in this sample may be carry-over from other donors' samples. Material for sequencing was axillary lymph node tissue. CDR3 in DNA: TGTGCCAGCAGCTTCTATGTGGGAGGGGGGTACGAGCAGTACTTC. The encoded protein is CASSFYVGGGYEQYF. Combining the CDR3 with reference TRBV7-2 and TRBJ2-7 gives the whole variable domain GAGVSQSPSNKVTEKGKDVELRCDPISGHTALYWYRQSLGQGLEFLIYFQGNSAPDKSGLPSDRFSAERTGGSVSTLTIQRTQQEDSAVYLCASSFYVGGGYEQYFGPGTRLTVT.